The entry that follows covers one TCR beta chain sequence. Its specific antigen is unknown. Qualities for individual bases were not recorded, and no much larger clone is one base off. To identify antigen-specific CD4+ T cell clonotypes by their expansion, the ViraFEST assay first stimulated PBMC with viral peptide pools and then applied TCR sequencing. After less than eleven days of culture, CD4+ T cells were isolated with the EasySep CD4+ T cell isolation kit. Each participant received two doses of an mRNA SARS-CoV-2 vaccine, either BNT162b2 or mRNA-1273. Negative nucleocapsid antibody results before and after vaccination confirmed that the healthy vaccine recipients had no prior SARS-CoV-2 infection. Each well held fewer than 2.5 million PBMC cultured in IMDM containing around 5% human AB serum, 8.5 to 10 IU/ml IL-2 and gentamicin, along with about 10 ug/ml peptides. Half of the culture medium was replaced with fresh IL-2-containing medium on days 3 and 7. Unless otherwise noted, each peptide stimulation condition was cultured in triplicate wells. Using Ficoll-Paque Plus gradient centrifugation, PBMC were separated from whole blood and then either used fresh or cryopreserved at -140C. The spike proteins of SARS-CoV-2 and of the common cold coronaviruses HCoV-NL63, HCoV-OC43 and HCoV-229E were spanned by overlapping peptide pools. Genomic DNA was extracted from cultured CD4+ T cells with the QIAamp micro DNA kit.

Library construction relied on the immunoSEQ multiplex PCR assay. TCR beta CDR3 sequencing was performed on DNA from the cultured, isolated CD4+ T cells. The paper's processing steps were these. Non-productive TCR sequences were removed, reads were trimmed to the CDR3 region, and CDR3s of at least 7 amino acids were retained. Antigen-specific clonotypes were identified with the MANAFEST web app by comparing expansion in peptide wells against reference cultures. To be called positive, a clone needed expansion at FDR<0.05 compared with the reference and with all other wells, an odds ratio greater than 5, and a frequency greater than 0.1% in two replicate wells. A clonotype was called cross-reactive if it was significantly expanded both in SARS-CoV-2 spike wells and in at least one common cold coronavirus spike condition. CDR3 similarity was assessed by Levenshtein distance using the stringdist R package, and unrooted trees were constructed with ape in R 3.6.1. What TCRdb holds here is the immuneACCESS table cut down to in-frame rearrangements. Part of the clones is not present; checked against another copy, under half of the missing clones reflect an unresolved V gene, and the others are unexplained. V and J calls and clone size are given by that table; D and trimming were obtained from the DNA. Here the sample has roughly 71,000 clones; around 80% occur a single time. Jointly, the top ten make up more than 1% of the sample.

The CDR3 covers 12 residues, taking in both the cysteine and the phenylalanine. This entry keeps only the CDR3 DNA: 36 bases, framed from base 1. The germline V gene encodes CDR1 LGHDT and CDR2 YNNKEL (reference sequence). V gives up 1 base and J gives up 6 bases, and the segment between their germline ends measures 5 bases. The sample comes from a study of vaccination effects on CD4 cells after COVID-19 (dated by TCRdb to 2021 to 2024). With respect to the entire study: Across the study, the median time from the second dose to post-vaccine sampling was 72 days (range 14 to 241). SARS-CoV-2 spike-specific CD4+ TCR repertoires from before and after mRNA vaccination were compared in COVID-19 convalescent patients and in infection-naive vaccine recipients. The full study included over 8 COVID-19 convalescent patients and a few SARS-CoV-2-naive healthy vaccine recipients. In the study, cultures from other donors were sequenced using the Oncomine TCR Beta short-read assay on an Illumina iSeq 100.

Study-level results and caveats: Marked clonal contraction was observed in both infection-induced and vaccine-induced clones at late post-vaccination timepoints, consistent with waning T cell responses. The study was limited by a small number of convalescent patients, and early post-infection timepoints were lacking. In healthy vaccine recipients, vaccine-induced clones were almost all SARS-CoV-2 mono-reactive, with only 1 of 255 being cross-reactive with common cold coronaviruses.

The sequenced sample was CD4+ T cells from PBMCs cultured with HCoV-229E spike peptides, obtained after COVID-19 vaccination. What this sample's cell subset or site label stands for: HCoV-229E spike overlapping peptide pool stimulation. The TCR was taken from a human donor who received a COVID-19 vaccine. This chain is built from TRBV3-1 (or the pseudogene TRBV3-2) and TRBJ2-3, with no confident D gene call. The CDR3 reads as follows: CASSQVVDTQYF. The nucleotide sequence reads TGTGCCAGCAGCCAAGTTGTTGATACGCAGTATTTT.